This is a list of T cell receptor beta chains from one sample in a study of blood T cells in healthy people across ages. One entry per CDR3 protein, called by TCRdb with MiXCR from the 5' RACE reads. The sample lists about 1.5 million distinct CDR3 sequences; about 42% were seen once. The sample comprised blood. Every receptor here comes from a woman between 18 and 30 years old in good health. The CDR3 runs from the conserved cysteine through the conserved F or W. Each record gives: clone size, D gene, V gene, J gene, CDR3 protein, CDR3 DNA. A D gene is named only where the DNA matches it firmly. The listing skips clone size in some rows; elsewhere it reads once, few, many or a size class.

clone_size: few; d_call: -; v_call: TRBV20-1; j_call: TRBJ2-7; cdr3_aa: CSARGVLLVSYEQYF; cdr3_nt: TGCAGTGCTAGAGGCGTCCTACTAGTTTCCTACGAGCAGTACTTC
clone_size: -; d_call: -; v_call: TRBV2; j_call: TRBJ1-6; cdr3_aa: CASRRDYNSPLHF; cdr3_nt: TGTGCCAGCAGGAGGGACTATAATTCACCCCTCCACTTT
clone_size: once; d_call: TRBD1; v_call: TRBV20-1; j_call: TRBJ1-6; cdr3_aa: CSAPSQGARSSPLHF; cdr3_nt: TGCAGTGCTCCCTCTCAGGGGGCGCGGAGTTCACCCCTCCACTTT
clone_size: few; d_call: -; v_call: TRBV6-2/TRBV6-3; j_call: TRBJ1-5; cdr3_aa: CASSARGSSNQPQHF; cdr3_nt: TGTGCCAGCAGCGCACGGGGTTCAAGCAATCAGCCCCAGCATTTT
clone_size: -; d_call: -; v_call: TRBV9; j_call: TRBJ2-5; cdr3_aa: CASSVAAGEETQYF; cdr3_nt: TGTGCCAGCAGCGTAGCGGCAGGAGAAGAGACCCAGTACTTC
clone_size: once; d_call: TRBD2; v_call: TRBV6-1; j_call: TRBJ2-7; cdr3_aa: CASSGTSGVDEQYF; cdr3_nt: TGTGCCAGCAGTGGGACTAGCGGGGTGGATGAGCAGTACTTC
clone_size: -; d_call: -; v_call: TRBV7-9; j_call: TRBJ1-4; cdr3_aa: CASSPLWELENEKLFF; cdr3_nt: TGTGCCAGCAGCCCACTGTGGGAGCTGGAGAATGAAAAACTGTTTTTT
clone_size: few; d_call: TRBD2; v_call: TRBV6-2/TRBV6-3; j_call: TRBJ2-3; cdr3_aa: CASSRRTSGGDTQYF; cdr3_nt: TGTGCCAGCAGCCGCAGGACTAGCGGGGGTGATACGCAGTATTTT
clone_size: -; d_call: -; v_call: TRBV6-2/TRBV6-3; j_call: TRBJ2-7; cdr3_aa: CASTSGPRTYEQYF; cdr3_nt: TGTGCCAGCACCTCTGGCCCTCGCACCTACGAGCAGTACTTC
clone_size: -; d_call: TRBD2; v_call: TRBV20-1; j_call: TRBJ2-7; cdr3_aa: CSAPLAASSYEQYF; cdr3_nt: TGCAGTGCTCCACTAGCGGCTAGCTCCTACGAGCAGTACTTC
clone_size: -; d_call: -; v_call: TRBV7-9; j_call: TRBJ1-2; cdr3_aa: CASSFESGYTF; cdr3_nt: TGTGCCAGCAGTTTCGAGTCTGGCTACACCTTC
clone_size: -; d_call: -; v_call: TRBV2; j_call: TRBJ2-5; cdr3_aa: CASTAGPLEEQYF; cdr3_nt: TGTGCCAGCACAGCAGGACCCCTCGAGGAGCAGTACTTC
clone_size: -; d_call: -; v_call: TRBV2; j_call: TRBJ2-1; cdr3_aa: CASSEKTSEETQFF; cdr3_nt: TGTGCCAGCAGTGAAAAGACATCCGAAGAGACCCAGTTCTTC
clone_size: -; d_call: -; v_call: TRBV27; j_call: TRBJ2-7; cdr3_aa: CASSWGTASWYEQYF; cdr3_nt: TGTGCCAGCAGTTGGGGAACAGCCTCATGGTACGAGCAGTACTTC
clone_size: -; d_call: TRBD2; v_call: TRBV4-3; j_call: TRBJ2-7; cdr3_aa: CASSQDGLAGQYEQYF; cdr3_nt: TGCGCCAGCAGCCAAGATGGACTAGCGGGACAATACGAGCAGTACTTC
clone_size: -; d_call: -; v_call: TRBV7-2; j_call: TRBJ2-7; cdr3_aa: CASSLDFHYEQYF; cdr3_nt: TGTGCCAGCAGCTTAGATTTCCACTACGAGCAGTACTTC
clone_size: -; d_call: -; v_call: TRBV12-3/TRBV12-4; j_call: TRBJ2-5; cdr3_aa: CASSLGRAPETQYF; cdr3_nt: TGTGCCAGCAGTTTGGGCAGGGCGCCAGAGACCCAGTACTTC
clone_size: once; d_call: TRBD2; v_call: TRBV27; j_call: TRBJ2-7; cdr3_aa: CASKRGETYEQYF; cdr3_nt: TGTGCCAGCAAGCGGGGAGAAACCTACGAGCAGTACTTC
clone_size: -; d_call: -; v_call: TRBV11-2; j_call: TRBJ2-5; cdr3_aa: CASSPVSRKETQYF; cdr3_nt: TGTGCCAGCAGCCCAGTATCGAGGAAAGAGACCCAGTACTTC
clone_size: once; d_call: -; v_call: TRBV12-3/TRBV12-4; j_call: TRBJ2-1; cdr3_aa: CASRQGSGRVRNEQFF; cdr3_nt: TGTGCCAGCAGACAGGGGTCAGGGAGGGTACGCAATGAGCAGTTCTTC
clone_size: -; d_call: TRBD2; v_call: TRBV14; j_call: TRBJ2-1; cdr3_aa: CASSSSGALYNEQFF; cdr3_nt: TGTGCCAGCAGCAGTAGCGGGGCTCTCTACAATGAGCAGTTCTTC
clone_size: -; d_call: -; v_call: TRBV15; j_call: TRBJ1-4; cdr3_aa: CATSRDLANEKLFF; cdr3_nt: TGTGCCACCAGCAGAGACTTGGCTAATGAAAAACTGTTTTTT
clone_size: -; d_call: -; v_call: TRBV7-9; j_call: TRBJ1-4; cdr3_aa: CASSEPGTSNEKLFF; cdr3_nt: TGTGCCAGCAGCGAACCCGGGACCTCTAATGAAAAACTGTTTTTT
clone_size: -; d_call: -; v_call: TRBV6-6; j_call: TRBJ2-3; cdr3_aa: CASKMTVSTDTQYF; cdr3_nt: TGTGCCAGTAAGATGACAGTTAGCACAGATACGCAGTATTTT
clone_size: -; d_call: -; v_call: TRBV27; j_call: TRBJ1-4; cdr3_aa: CATRTVLNEKLFF; cdr3_nt: TGTGCCACCCGGACAGTGCTGAATGAAAAACTGTTTTTT
clone_size: -; d_call: TRBD2; v_call: TRBV4-3; j_call: TRBJ2-1; cdr3_aa: CASSHGGVVGDEQFF; cdr3_nt: TGCGCCAGCAGCCATGGGGGGGTTGTAGGAGATGAGCAGTTCTTC
clone_size: few; d_call: -; v_call: TRBV4-1; j_call: TRBJ1-5; cdr3_aa: CASSQEVAGHNQPQHF; cdr3_nt: TGCGCCAGCAGCCAAGAAGTTGCAGGGCACAATCAGCCCCAGCATTTT
clone_size: -; d_call: -; v_call: TRBV5-1; j_call: TRBJ2-2; cdr3_aa: CASSWVPGNTGELFF; cdr3_nt: TGCGCCAGCAGCTGGGTACCTGGCAACACCGGGGAGCTGTTTTTT
clone_size: -; d_call: -; v_call: TRBV29-1; j_call: TRBJ1-2; cdr3_aa: CSAWGGSGKDYGYTF; cdr3_nt: TGCAGCGCCTGGGGGGGGAGTGGAAAGGACTATGGCTACACCTTC
clone_size: many; d_call: -; v_call: TRBV3-1; j_call: TRBJ2-1; cdr3_aa: CASSQAPLNEQFF; cdr3_nt: TGTGCCAGCAGCCAAGCCCCCCTCAATGAGCAGTTCTTC
clone_size: -; d_call: -; v_call: TRBV7-9; j_call: TRBJ2-7; cdr3_aa: CASSLGPGTTVSYEQYF; cdr3_nt: TGTGCCAGCAGCTTAGGCCCTGGTACAACAGTCAGCTACGAGCAGTACTTC
clone_size: few; d_call: -; v_call: TRBV13; j_call: TRBJ1-5; cdr3_aa: CASSLGRGSSQPQHF; cdr3_nt: TGTGCCAGCAGCTTAGGAAGAGGGTCTAGCCAGCCCCAGCATTTT
clone_size: -; d_call: TRBD1; v_call: TRBV9; j_call: TRBJ1-2; cdr3_aa: CASSVTGESYGYTF; cdr3_nt: TGTGCCAGCAGCGTAACAGGGGAGAGCTATGGCTACACCTTC
clone_size: -; d_call: -; v_call: TRBV5-1; j_call: TRBJ2-1; cdr3_aa: CASSLWQGSTNTSPFF; cdr3_nt: TGCGCCAGCAGCCTTTGGCAGGGATCGACGAATACTTCCCCGTTCTTC
clone_size: once; d_call: -; v_call: TRBV12-3/TRBV12-4; j_call: TRBJ2-5; cdr3_aa: CASSLTRQNQETQYF; cdr3_nt: TGTGCCAGCAGTTTAACACGGCAGAACCAAGAGACCCAGTACTTC